This section outlines one T cell receptor (beta chain) sequence together with its context. The sample is drawn from a study of blood T cell repertoires in COVID-19. Across the whole study: Specimens from acute and convalescent COVID-19 originated in the United States, Italy and Spain.

Some clones are missing from TCRdb's copy, which holds only in-frame ones; the method was immunoSEQ multiplex PCR. This sample yields about 200,000 clones, of which about 84% are seen a single time; approximately 18% belongs to the top ten. This CDR3 is built from 15 residues. The germline V gene encodes CDR1 SEHNR and CDR2 FQNEAQ (reference sequence). V shed 4 bases, J shed 7 bases, and the junction held 9 bases outside the gene matches. The receptor comes from a person aged 70 to 80 with COVID-19, enrolled during active disease. The chain is built from TRBV7-9 and TRBJ1-5, with TRBD1 matching 8 bases. Input material: peripheral blood. The CDR3 region is CASSSDRERGQPQHF. The CDR3 DNA is TGTGCCAGCAGCTCGGACAGGGAGAGGGGCCAGCCCCAGCATTTT.